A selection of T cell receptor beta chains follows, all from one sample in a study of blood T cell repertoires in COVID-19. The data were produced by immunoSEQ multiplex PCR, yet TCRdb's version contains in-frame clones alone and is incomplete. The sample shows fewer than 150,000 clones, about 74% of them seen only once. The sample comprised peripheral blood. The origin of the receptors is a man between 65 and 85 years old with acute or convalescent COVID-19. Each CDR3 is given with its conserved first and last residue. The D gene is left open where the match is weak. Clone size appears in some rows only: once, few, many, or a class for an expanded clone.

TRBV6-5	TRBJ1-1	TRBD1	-	TGTGCCAGCAGTTACTATGGGACAGGGGACACTGAAGCTTTCTTT	CASSYYGTGDTEAFF
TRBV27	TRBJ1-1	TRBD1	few	TGTGCCAGCAGTCTAGGGGGCGTCATAACTGAAGCTTTCTTT	CASSLGGVITEAFF
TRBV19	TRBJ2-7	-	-	TGTGCCAGTAGAAGGGAGACCTCCTACGAGCAGTACTTC	CASRRETSYEQYF
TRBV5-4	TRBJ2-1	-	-	TGTGCCAGCAGCCCGTCCTACAATGAGCAGTTCTTC	CASSPSYNEQFF
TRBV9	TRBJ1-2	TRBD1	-	TGTGCCAGCAGCCCCGGGACAGGGTATGGCTACACCTTC	CASSPGTGYGYTF
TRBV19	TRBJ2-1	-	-	TGTGCCAGTAGTATGGAGGCGGCGCTGAATGAGCAGTTCTTC	CASSMEAALNEQFF
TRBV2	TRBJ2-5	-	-	TGTGCCAGCAGTTTTCGCAGGGTTGGTGGATCGCAAGAGACCCAGTACTTC	CASSFRRVGGSQETQYF
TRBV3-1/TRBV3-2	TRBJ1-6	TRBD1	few	TGTGCCAGCAGCCTGGGGACAGGGGGCGATTCACCCCTCCACTTT	CASSLGTGGDSPLHF
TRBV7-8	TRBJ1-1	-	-	TGTGCCAGCAGCGTTGGGGCCCTCGGGCTGAACACTGAAGCTTTCTTT	CASSVGALGLNTEAFF
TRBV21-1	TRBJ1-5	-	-	TGTGCCAGCAGCGAATTACCGGGACAGGCGCCTTATGGCAATCAGCCCCAGCATTTT	CASSELPGQAPYGNQPQHF
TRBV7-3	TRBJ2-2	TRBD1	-	TGTGCCAGCAGCGCCCGGACAGGGGCCGGGGAGCTGTTTTTT	CASSARTGAGELFF
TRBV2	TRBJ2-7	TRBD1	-	TGTGCCAGCCTAAGGACAGGGGAAACCTACGAGCAGTACTTC	CASLRTGETYEQYF
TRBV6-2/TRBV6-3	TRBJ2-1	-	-	TGTGCCAGCAGTTACCCGGGGGGCCACTCCTACAATGAGCAGTTCTTC	CASSYPGGHSYNEQFF
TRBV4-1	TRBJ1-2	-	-	TGCGCCAGCAGCCCCCTCGGAATCACCTCGGGCTATGGCTACACCTTC	CASSPLGITSGYGYTF
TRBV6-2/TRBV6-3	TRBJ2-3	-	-	TGTGCCAGCCGTTCTTGGCGGGGTAAAAGCACAGATACGCAGTATTTT	CASRSWRGKSTDTQYF
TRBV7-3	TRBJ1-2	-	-	TGTGCCAGCAGCTTGAACGCAGGGGATGGCTACACCTTC	CASSLNAGDGYTF
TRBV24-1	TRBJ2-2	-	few	TGTGCCACCAGTGCACAGGGCAACACCGGGGAGCTGTTTTTT	CATSAQGNTGELFF
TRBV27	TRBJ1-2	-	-	TGTGCCAGCAGTAGGACAGATCGCTATGGCTACACCTTC	CASSRTDRYGYTF
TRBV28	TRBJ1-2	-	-	TGTGCCAGCAGTTCCCTGGGAGGGCGGGGAGGCTACACCTTC	CASSSLGGRGGYTF
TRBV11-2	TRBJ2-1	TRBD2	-	TGTGCCAGCAGCTTAGTCAGGGGGGGACTAGCGGACTACAATGAGCAGTTCTTC	CASSLVRGGLADYNEQFF
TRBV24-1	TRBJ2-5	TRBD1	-	TGTGCCACCAGCGCCGGGACAGGGGTTGCAGAGACCCAGTACTTC	CATSAGTGVAETQYF
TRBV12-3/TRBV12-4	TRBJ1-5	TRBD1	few	TGTGCCAGTTGGGACAGGGTCCAGCCCCAGCATTTT	CASWDRVQPQHF
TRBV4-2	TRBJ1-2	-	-	TGTGCCAGCAGCCAAGATTCCAAAAGCTACACCTTC	CASSQDSKSYTF
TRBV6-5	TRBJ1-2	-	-	TGTGCCAGCAGTTACTCGAGGGTGGGCAGGCCCTATGGCTACACCTTC	CASSYSRVGRPYGYTF
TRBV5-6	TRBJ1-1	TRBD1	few	TGTGCCAGCAGCTTGAAACAGGGGGCGGTCACTGAAGCTTTCTTT	CASSLKQGAVTEAFF
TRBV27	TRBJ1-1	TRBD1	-	TGTGCCAGCAGCCAACAGGGGTACGCTGAAGCTTTCTTT	CASSQQGYAEAFF
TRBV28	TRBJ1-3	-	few	TGTGCCAGCAGTTCAGGGGTCTCTGGAAACACCATATATTTT	CASSSGVSGNTIYF
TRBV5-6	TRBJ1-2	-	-	TGTGCCAGCAGCTTGGGCCAGGGGCTCGGTGGTTATGGCTACACCTTC	CASSLGQGLGGYGYTF
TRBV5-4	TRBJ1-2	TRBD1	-	TGTGCCAGCAGCTTACAGGGGGCCAACTATGGCTACACCTTC	CASSLQGANYGYTF
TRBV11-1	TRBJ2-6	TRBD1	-	TGTGCCAGCGGACCCAGGGGGAGCTCTGGGGCCAACGTCCTGACTTTC	CASGPRGSSGANVLTF
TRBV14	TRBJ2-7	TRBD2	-	TGTGCCAGCAGCCCCTGGACTAGCGGGACCGCGGGGGCCTACGAGCAGTACTTC	CASSPWTSGTAGAYEQYF
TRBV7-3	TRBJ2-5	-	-	TGTGCCAGCAGCCTATCCGCCCAAGAGACCCAGTACTTC	CASSLSAQETQYF
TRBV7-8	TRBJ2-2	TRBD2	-	TGTGCCAGCAGTCTAAGGCGGGAGGGCCACACCGGGGAGCTGTTTTTT	CASSLRREGHTGELFF
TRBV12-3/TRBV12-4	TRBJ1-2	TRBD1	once	TGTGCCAGCAGACTAGGGGGACAGGATGGCTACACCTTC	CASRLGGQDGYTF
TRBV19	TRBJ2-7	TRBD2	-	TGTGCCAGTAGTACGGGGACTAGCGGGAGCTACGAGCAGTACTTC	CASSTGTSGSYEQYF